Listed here is a single T cell receptor (beta chain). Its specificity is not known. The data belong to a study of early T cells in non-severe SARS-CoV-2 infection. Study as a whole: Chains were not paired, and sequencing was done on bulk RNA from unsorted whole blood.

Study results and limitations: There was a bias toward anti-spike CD8 responses in VDJdb matching, which missed private and CD4 specificities.

Attached unique molecular identifiers marked individual cDNA molecules. TCRdb passed the 5' RACE reads through MiXCR, listing each CDR3 protein once. The sample has 52,000 or so distinct CDR3 sequences, more than 6.5% seen once. This sequence originates from an adult who was a healthcare worker with PCR-confirmed SARS-CoV-2 infection or an uninfected control (not recorded which). The sequenced sample was whole blood, obtained at baseline.

This CDR3 reads CSARDTMGLRMETQYF. DNA for the CDR3: TGCAGTGCTAGAGATACAATGGGACTCCGGATGGAGACCCAGTACTTC. The rearrangement uses TRBV20-1 and TRBJ2-5, with a possible D match to TRBD2 (6 bases). The CDR3 consists of 16 residues. V was shortened by 0 bases and J by 5 bases, with 19 bases between the two germline ends. Germline values: CDR1 DFQATT, CDR2 SNEGSKA (reference sequence).